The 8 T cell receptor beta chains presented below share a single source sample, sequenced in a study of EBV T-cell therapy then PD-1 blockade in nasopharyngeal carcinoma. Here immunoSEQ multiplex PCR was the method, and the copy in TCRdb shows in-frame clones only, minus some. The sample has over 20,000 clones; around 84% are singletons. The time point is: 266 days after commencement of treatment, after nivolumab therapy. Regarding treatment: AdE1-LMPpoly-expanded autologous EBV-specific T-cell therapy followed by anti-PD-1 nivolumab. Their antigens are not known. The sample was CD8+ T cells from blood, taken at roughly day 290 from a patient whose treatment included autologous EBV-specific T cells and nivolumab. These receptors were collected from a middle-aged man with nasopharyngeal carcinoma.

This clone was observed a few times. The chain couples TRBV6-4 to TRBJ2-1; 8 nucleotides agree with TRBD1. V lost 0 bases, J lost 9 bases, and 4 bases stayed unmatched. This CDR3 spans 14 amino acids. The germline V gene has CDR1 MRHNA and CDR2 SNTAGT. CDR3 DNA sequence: TGTGCCAGCAGTGACTCGCAGGGGGCGGGTGAGCAGTTCTTC. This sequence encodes CASSDSQGAGEQFF.

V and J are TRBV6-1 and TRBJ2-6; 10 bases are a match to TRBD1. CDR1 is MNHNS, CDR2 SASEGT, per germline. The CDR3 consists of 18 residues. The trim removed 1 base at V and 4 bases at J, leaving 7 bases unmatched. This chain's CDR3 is CASSEGGQGVSGANVLTF. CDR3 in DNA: TGTGCCAGCAGTGAAGGAGGACAGGGGGTGTCGGGGGCCAACGTCCTGACTTTC.

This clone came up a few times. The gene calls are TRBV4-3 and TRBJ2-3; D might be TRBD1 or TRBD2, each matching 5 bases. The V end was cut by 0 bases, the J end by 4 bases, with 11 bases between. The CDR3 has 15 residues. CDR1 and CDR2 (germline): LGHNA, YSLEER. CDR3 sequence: CASSQDFGGADTQYF. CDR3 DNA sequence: TGCGCCAGCAGCCAAGACTTTGGGGGAGCAGATACGCAGTATTTT.

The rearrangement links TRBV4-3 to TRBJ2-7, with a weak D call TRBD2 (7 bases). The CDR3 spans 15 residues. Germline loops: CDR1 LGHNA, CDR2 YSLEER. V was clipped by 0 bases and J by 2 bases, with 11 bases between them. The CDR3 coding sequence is TGCGCCAGCAGCCAAGATGGGGGGGCTGCCTACGAGCAGTACTTC. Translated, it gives CASSQDGGAAYEQYF.

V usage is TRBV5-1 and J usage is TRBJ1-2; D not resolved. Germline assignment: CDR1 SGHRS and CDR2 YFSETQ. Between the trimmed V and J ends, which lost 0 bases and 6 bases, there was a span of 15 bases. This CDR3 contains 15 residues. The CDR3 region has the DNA TGCGCCAGCAGCTTGGAATCTGGGAGGGCCCATGGCTACACCTTC. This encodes CASSLESGRAHGYTF.

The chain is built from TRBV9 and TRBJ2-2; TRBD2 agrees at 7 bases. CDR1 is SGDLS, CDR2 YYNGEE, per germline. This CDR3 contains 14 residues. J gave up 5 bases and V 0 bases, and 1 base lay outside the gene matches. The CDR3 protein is CASSVEGGTGELFF. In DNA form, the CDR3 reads TGTGCCAGCAGCGTAGAGGGAGGGACCGGGGAGCTGTTTTTT.

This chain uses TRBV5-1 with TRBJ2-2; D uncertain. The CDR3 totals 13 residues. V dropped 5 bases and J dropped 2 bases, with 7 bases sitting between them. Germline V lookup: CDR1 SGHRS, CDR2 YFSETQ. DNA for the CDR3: TGCGCCAGCAGAGAATCCAACACCGGGGAGCTGTTTTTT. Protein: CASRESNTGELFF.

This chain's CDR3 is CASGPGLAGVTDTQYF. The DNA of the CDR3 is TGTGCTAGTGGCCCGGGACTAGCGGGGGTCACAGATACGCAGTATTTT. This chain links TRBV12-5 with TRBJ2-3; 14 nucleotides agree with TRBD2. The CDR3 covers 16 residues. CDR1 is LGHNT, CDR2 FRNRAP, per germline. Trimming took 6 bases from V and 2 from J; bases not matched to a gene: 4.